The 11 T cell receptor beta chains below come from one sample, sequenced in a study of OX40 agonist ivuxolimab in advanced cancers. Clones were sequenced by immunoSEQ multiplex PCR, and TCRdb holds only the in-frame ones, with some missing. Altogether approximately 2,200 clones are present, about four fifths being singletons, with the ten largest covering approximately 18%. The source was CD4+ or CD8+ T cells sorted from blood, collected in a trial of the OX40 agonist ivuxolimab. Receptors were obtained from an adult with an advanced solid tumor such as melanoma, head and neck, liver or kidney cancer.

V is TRBV9 and J is TRBJ2-2, with TRBD2 matching over 13 bases. The J segment lost 5 bases and the V segment lost 3 bases, leaving 10 bases of the junction unmatched. The CDR3 spans 18 residues. Per germline, CDR1 SGDLS and CDR2 YYNGEE. This CDR3 reads CASSGKTSGGHQTGELFF. CDR3 coding DNA: TGTGCCAGCAGCGGGAAGACTAGCGGGGGGCATCAAACCGGGGAGCTGTTTTTT.

The chain couples TRBV23-1 to TRBJ2-1; 13 bases match TRBD2. TRBV23-1 is an ORF, and what it does is uncertain. After removal of 6 bases from V and 8 bases from J, the junction contained 7 bases not matched to a gene. The CDR3 runs 15 residues. CDR3 DNA: TGCGCCAGCAGCCTGGGACTAGCGGGACAGGATGAGCAGTTCTTC. Residues: CASSLGLAGQDEQFF.

This clone was seen a handful of times. The rearrangement links TRBV16 to TRBJ1-1; D not resolved. Trimming removed 8 bases from V and 5 bases from J, with 12 bases in between. The CDR3 extends over 12 amino acids. From germline, CDR1 is KGHSY and CDR2 FQNENV. The CDR3 region is CASCLQGTEAFF. CDR3 coding DNA: TGTGCCAGCTGCCTACAAGGGACTGAAGCTTTCTTT.

The chain is built from TRBV18 and TRBJ2-7; TRBD1 might be the D (5 bases). The CDR3 runs to 16 residues. The V and J ends lost 6 bases and 5 bases respectively, with 23 bases between them. Germline CDR1 is KGHSH and CDR2 is LQKENI. The DNA of the CDR3 is TGTGCCAGCTCCCACCGAGACGAGGCGGCAGGGCACGAGCAGTACTTC. This codes for CASSHRDEAAGHEQYF.

V and J are TRBV11-3 and TRBJ2-6; no clear D. The CDR3 loop spans 16 amino acids. V was clipped by 4 bases and J by 5 bases, with 15 bases between them. Germline assignment: CDR1 SGHNT and CDR2 YENEEA. CDR3 amino acids: CASSYGRQSRANVLTF. DNA of the CDR3: TGTGCCAGCAGCTATGGTCGACAAAGTCGGGCCAACGTCCTGACTTTC.

This rearrangement joins TRBV19 to TRBJ2-7; 8 bases line up with TRBD2. There are 21 residues in the CDR3. The ends lost 5 bases at V and 2 bases at J; junction bases unmatched: 26. The germline gives CDR1 LNHDA, CDR2 SQIVND (reference sequence). CDR3 bases: TGTGCCAGTAGTCATATAGGGCAAGGCATAGCGGGACCAAGGACGACCTACGAGCAGTACTTC. It is translated as CASSHIGQGIAGPRTTYEQYF.

The J gene is TRBJ2-2, the V gene TRBV25-1; no clear D gene. V gave up 5 bases and J gave up 0 bases, with 7 bases separating them. Germline assignment: CDR1 MGHDK and CDR2 SYGVNS. The CDR3 runs to 14 residues. In DNA, the CDR3 is TGTGCCAGCAGTTGGCGTACGAACACCGGGGAGCTGTTTTTT. Residues: CASSWRTNTGELFF.

The V and J genes are TRBV6-5 and TRBJ1-1, with D tentatively TRBD1 (5 bases). In germline, CDR1 is MNHEY, CDR2 SVGAGI. V was shortened by 2 bases and J by 11 bases, with 18 bases between the two germline ends. The CDR3 is 14 amino acids. In DNA, the CDR3 is TGTGCCAGCAGTTACCACCCGGGGGGGGGTAGGGCTTTCTTT. Encoded protein: CASSYHPGGGRAFF.

This sequence joins TRBV4-2 and TRBJ2-7; D may be TRBD2 (5 bases). There are 13 residues in the CDR3. Trimming took 4 bases from V and 4 from J, leaving 11 bases between them. CDR1 LGHNA and CDR2 YNFKEQ come from the germline V gene. DNA of the CDR3: TGTGCCAGCAGCCCCATCCGGGGTTACGAGCAGTACTTC. As protein: CASSPIRGYEQYF.

The genes are TRBV30 and TRBJ2-7; 7 nucleotides align to TRBD1. Germline trimming cut 4 bases from V and 2 bases from J; bases unmatched to any gene: 11. CDR3 size: 15 residues. Germline V gene sequence: CDR1 GTSNPN, CDR2 SVGIG (reference sequence). Written as DNA, the CDR3 is TGTGCCTGGAAGCCTGACAGGGAACGGGCCTACGAGCAGTACTTC. Translated, it gives CAWKPDRERAYEQYF.

This clone appeared once. The chain couples TRBV27 to TRBJ2-3, with TRBD2 matching over 8 bases. The ends lost 7 bases at V and 4 bases at J; junction bases unmatched: 10. CDR3 size: 15 residues. The germline CDR1 and CDR2 sequences are MNHEY and SMNVEV (reference sequence). DNA for the CDR3: TGTGCCAGCAACACCAAGCGGGAGAACCCAGATACGCAGTATTTT. Encoded protein: CASNTKRENPDTQYF.